This T cell receptor beta chain was profiled in a study of T-cell memory formation after mild COVID-19. From 5'RACE with constant-segment primers came TCR alpha and TCR beta cDNA libraries that carried sample barcodes and UMIs. MiXCR, run by TCRdb on the 5' RACE reads, gives a single entry per CDR3 protein. The repertoire consists of more than 300,000 distinct CDR3 sequences, with approximately 15% occurring once and the leading ten covering about 24%. This clonotype has a count of ten or more. Germline V gives CDR1 SGHTA, CDR2 FQGTGA. V was clipped by 5 bases and J by 5 bases; unmatched bases: 7. This CDR3 contains 14 residues.

Sequenced input: PBMCs or a T cell subset sorted from them (not recorded which). The rearrangement links TRBV7-3 to TRBJ1-1, with 8 bases that match TRBD1. The TCR comes from a man aged 18 to 30 who had mild COVID-19 (a few samples of this study predate the infection). Cell type and time point are not known. This CDR3 reads CASSATGVGTEAFF. CDR3 nucleotides: TGTGCCAGCAGCGCGACAGGGGTGGGAACTGAAGCTTTCTTT.